This is a list of T cell receptor beta chains from one sample in a study of type 1 and type 2 diabetes patients. From the multiplex PCR reads, TCRdb called clonotypes with MiXCR, one entry per CDR3 protein. The table includes about 270,000 distinct CDR3 sequences, around 47% detected once. The specimen was peripheral blood mononuclear cells (PBMCs). These receptors all stem from a man between 18 and 29 years old with type 2 diabetes. CDR3s include the opening cysteine and the closing phenylalanine or tryptophan. D genes are given only for firm matches. Size is omitted from some rows. Given values are once, few, many or a class for expanded clones.

>TRBJ2-1|.|few|TRBV20-1
CSARSGLYNEQFF
TGCAGTGCTAGGTCGGGTCTCTACAATGAGCAGTTCTTC
>TRBJ1-1|.|few|TRBV7-7
CASSLLGPENTEAFF
TGTGCCAGCAGCTTATTAGGTCCCGAGAACACTGAAGCTTTCTTT
>TRBJ1-6|.|.|TRBV7-3
CASNPRGDPGSPLHF
TGTGCCAGCAACCCGCGAGGGGACCCTGGGTCACCCCTCCACTTT
>TRBJ2-3|TRBD2|.|TRBV7-3
CASSFTLAGGSDTQYF
TGTGCCAGCAGCTTCACGCTCGCGGGAGGGTCAGATACGCAGTATTTT
>TRBJ2-7|.|.|TRBV15
CATSRESLDTRNEQYF
TGTGCCACCAGCAGAGAAAGCTTGGACACAAGGAACGAGCAGTACTTC
>TRBJ1-1|.|.|TRBV28
CASRWDIVGTEAFF
TGTGCCAGCAGGTGGGACATAGTGGGAACTGAAGCTTTCTTT
>TRBJ1-1|TRBD1|.|TRBV19
CASSSRQGGIVNTEAFF
TGTGCCAGTAGTAGCCGACAGGGAGGGATAGTGAACACTGAAGCTTTCTTT
>TRBJ1-5|.|.|TRBV20-1
CSAGPGVQPQHF
TGCAGTGCTGGCCCGGGGGTTCAGCCCCAGCATTTT
>TRBJ1-1|.|many|TRBV10-3
CAISETVNTEAFF
TGTGCCATCAGTGAGACAGTGAACACTGAAGCTTTCTTT
>TRBJ2-1|TRBD1|few|TRBV30
CAWSVIDRDEFRANEQFF
TGTGCCTGGAGTGTAATTGACAGGGACGAGTTTCGAGCCAATGAGCAGTTCTTC
>TRBJ1-2|TRBD1|many|TRBV30
CAWEGGQSYGYTF
TGTGCCTGGGAGGGGGGACAGTCCTATGGCTACACCTTC
>TRBJ1-1|.|.|TRBV19
CATAVNTEAFF
TGTGCCACCGCGGTGAACACTGAAGCTTTCTTT
>TRBJ2-2|.|.|TRBV9
CASSPQRTAGAKGELFF
TGTGCCAGCAGCCCCCAGAGGACCGCTGGAGCTAAGGGGGAGCTGTTTTTT
>TRBJ2-7|.|many|TRBV10-1
CASSEYEGLEQYF
TGCGCCAGCAGTGAGTATGAGGGTCTCGAGCAGTACTTC
>TRBJ2-1|.|few|TRBV5-1
CASSLGTGDPYNEQFF
TGCGCCAGCAGCTTGGGTACAGGAGACCCCTACAATGAGCAGTTCTTC
>TRBJ1-5|TRBD1|.|TRBV6-5
CASSPRGPDQPQHF
TGTGCCAGCAGTCCGAGGGGGCCCGATCAGCCCCAGCATTTT
>TRBJ1-6|.|.|TRBV2
CASRAGIILGNSPLHF
TGTGCCAGCAGGGCCGGGATTATCCTGGGTAATTCACCCCTCCACTTT
>TRBJ1-6|.|.|TRBV2
CASAIGQKNSPLHF
TGTGCCAGCGCGATAGGACAGAAAAATTCACCCCTCCACTTT
>TRBJ2-5|.|.|TRBV24-1
CATSDLKDGKETQYF
TGTGCCACCAGTGATTTGAAAGACGGTAAAGAGACCCAGTACTTC
>TRBJ2-5|.|.|TRBV5-4
CATSPSGAPKETQYF
TGTGCCACCAGCCCCTCAGGGGCCCCCAAGGAGACCCAGTACTTC
>TRBJ1-2|TRBD1|.|TRBV6-1
CASSEQVWGTGLHGYTF
TGTGCCAGCAGTGAACAGGTTTGGGGGACAGGGCTCCATGGCTACACCTTC
>TRBJ2-5|.|.|TRBV13
CASSLGRTPRGTQYF
TGTGCCAGCAGCTTAGGAAGGACTCCTCGTGGGACCCAGTACTTC
>TRBJ2-1|.|once|TRBV7-9
CASSAGDEQFF
TGTGCCAGCAGCGCCGGGGATGAGCAGTTCTTC
>TRBJ2-7|.|.|TRBV6-1
CATRDFTYEQYF
TGTGCCACCCGGGACTTTACCTACGAGCAGTACTTC
>TRBJ1-4|TRBD1|.|TRBV28
CASSLGQQIEKLFF
TGTGCCAGCAGTTTGGGACAGCAGATAGAAAAACTGTTTTTT
>TRBJ1-2|.|few|TRBV10-3
CAIRKSGAGYTF
TGTGCCATCAGAAAATCGGGGGCCGGCTACACCTTC
>TRBJ2-3|.|.|TRBV19
CASSNQGTDTQYF
TGTGCCAGTAGTAACCAGGGCACAGATACGCAGTATTTT
>TRBJ2-5|TRBD1|.|TRBV11-2
CASERDRGSETQYF
TGTGCCAGCGAGAGGGACAGGGGGTCGGAGACCCAGTACTTC
>TRBJ2-1|TRBD1|.|TRBV10-3
CAISAGTGWYEQFF
TGTGCCATCAGTGCGGGGACAGGGTGGTATGAGCAGTTCTTC
>TRBJ2-7|.|many|TRBV2
CASSARDVAYEQYF
TGTGCCAGCAGTGCAAGGGACGTCGCCTACGAGCAGTACTTC
>TRBJ1-4|TRBD1|.|TRBV7-2
CASSYQGGANEKLFF
TGTGCCAGCAGCTACCAGGGGGGGGCTAATGAAAAACTGTTTTTT
>TRBJ2-5|.|few|TRBV19
CASSMGGETQYF
TGTGCCAGTAGTATGGGGGGAGAGACCCAGTACTTC
>TRBJ2-1|TRBD2|.|TRBV9
CASSVGGLADGAYNEQFF
TGTGCCAGCAGCGTAGGGGGACTAGCGGACGGAGCCTACAATGAGCAGTTCTTC
>TRBJ1-2|.|.|TRBV6-6
CASREPKDKGGGYTF
TGTGCCAGCAGGGAGCCTAAAGACAAAGGGGGTGGCTACACCTTC
>TRBJ1-1|TRBD1|.|TRBV28
CASSRDSLEAFF
TGTGCCAGCAGCCGGGACAGCCTTGAAGCTTTCTTT